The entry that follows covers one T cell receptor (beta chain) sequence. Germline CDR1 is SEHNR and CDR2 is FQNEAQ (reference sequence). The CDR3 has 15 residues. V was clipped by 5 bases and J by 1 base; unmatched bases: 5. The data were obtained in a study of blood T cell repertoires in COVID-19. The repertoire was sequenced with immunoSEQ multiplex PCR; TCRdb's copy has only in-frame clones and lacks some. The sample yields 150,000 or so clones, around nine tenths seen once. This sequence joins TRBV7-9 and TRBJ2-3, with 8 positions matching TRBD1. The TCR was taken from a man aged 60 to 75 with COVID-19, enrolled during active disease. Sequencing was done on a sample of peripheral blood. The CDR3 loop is CASSQGAGGTDTQYF. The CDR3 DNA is TGTGCCAGCAGCCAGGGGGCAGGGGGCACAGATACGCAGTATTTT. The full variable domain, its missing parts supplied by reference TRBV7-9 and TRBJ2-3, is DTGVSQNPRHKITKRGQNVTFRCDPISEHNRLYWYRQTLGQGPEFLTYFQNEAQLEKSRLLSDRFSAERPKGSFSTLEIQRTEQGDSAMYLCASSQGAGGTDTQYFGPGTRLTVL.